This T cell receptor beta chain stems from a study of shared clonotypes between healthy human individuals. On the study more broadly: Plates per donor: three CD4 naive, three CD4 memory, two CD8 naive, one CD8 memory.

The CDR3 runs 14 residues. V was clipped by 6 bases and J by 3 bases; unmatched bases: 6. Germline V CDR1 and CDR2: SNHLY, FYNNEI. Per the original data handling: Without quality scores, immunoSEQ junctional reads could not be filtered like full-length reads. Libraries were prepared by immunoSEQ multiplex PCR; TCRdb keeps only in-frame clonotypes and omits some of them. D and trimming were read from the DNA, whereas the V and J calls and clone size are those reported in that table. The sample contains approximately 940,000 clones, approximately 80% of which appear only once. The rearrangement links TRBV2 to TRBJ2-7; TRBD1 matches 9 bases. Specimen: memory CD4+ T cells sorted from blood. Regarding subset: CD45RA-negative fraction. The clonotype comes from a man between 18 and 29 years old in good health. The CDR3 nucleotides read TGTGCCAGCAGCCCTGGACAGGGGAACTACGAGCAGTACTTC. It is translated as CASSPGQGNYEQYF. Based on the CDR3 plus reference TRBV2 and TRBJ2-7, the full variable domain is EPEVTQTPSHQVTQMGQEVILRCVPISNHLYFYWYRQILGQKVEFLVSFYNNEISEKSEIFDDQFSVERPDGSNFTLKIRSTKLEDSAMYFCASSPGQGNYEQYFGPGTRLTVT.